One T cell receptor (beta chain) is described in this entry. Its target antigen remains unknown. Base-call qualities are not available, and no considerably larger clone is one nucleotide away. These data belong to a study of T cell changes during pregnancy in multiple sclerosis (dated by TCRdb to the late 2010s). Notes on the research overall: Changes in the T cell repertoire over the course of pregnancy were examined in this study in women with multiple sclerosis.

The CDR3 holds 14 amino acids from the cysteine to the phenylalanine. Of all the DNA, just the CDR3 is kept, 42 bases in frame from base 1. The V end gives up 7 bases and the J end 4 bases, leaving 7 bases in the junction not matched to a gene. The CDR1 and CDR2 encoded by the germline V gene (reference sequence) are LNHDA and SQIVND. Libraries came from the immunoSEQ multiplex PCR assay. TCRdb stores this immuneACCESS table with in-frame sequences only. Part of the clones is absent; in the studies checked, under half of the shortfall reflects unresolved V genes, and no reason is known for the rest. Present in this sample are tens of thousands of clones, 92% of which were seen just once. The ten largest make up about 3% of the sample.

Here the sequenced sample was peripheral blood, taken in the third trimester of pregnancy. The chain employs TRBV19 and TRBJ2-5, with 9 bases aligning to TRBD1. This clonotype was obtained from a female donor in good health, enrolled as a control in a pregnancy study. The nucleotide sequence is given as TGTGCCAGTATGGGGGGACAGGGTGGAGAGACCCAGTACTTC. Its translation reads: CASMGGQGGETQYF.